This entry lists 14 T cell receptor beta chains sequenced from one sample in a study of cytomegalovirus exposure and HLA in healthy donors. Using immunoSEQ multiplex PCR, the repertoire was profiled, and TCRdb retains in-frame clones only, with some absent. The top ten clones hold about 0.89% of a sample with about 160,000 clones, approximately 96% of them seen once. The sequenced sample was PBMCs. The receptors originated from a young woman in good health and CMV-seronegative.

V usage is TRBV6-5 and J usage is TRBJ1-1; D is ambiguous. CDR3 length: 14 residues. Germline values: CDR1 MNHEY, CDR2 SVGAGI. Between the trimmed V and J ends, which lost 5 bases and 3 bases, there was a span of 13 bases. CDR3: CASSTPSEDTEAFF. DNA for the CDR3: TGTGCCAGCAGTACCCCTTCCGAGGACACTGAAGCTTTCTTT.

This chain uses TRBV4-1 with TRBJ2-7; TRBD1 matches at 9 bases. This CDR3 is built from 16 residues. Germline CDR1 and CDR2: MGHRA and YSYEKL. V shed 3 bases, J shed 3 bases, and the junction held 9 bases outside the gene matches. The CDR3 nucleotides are TGCGCCAGCAGCCAGGTCCCCGGGACAGGGTTCTACGAGCAGTACTTC. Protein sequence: CASSQVPGTGFYEQYF.

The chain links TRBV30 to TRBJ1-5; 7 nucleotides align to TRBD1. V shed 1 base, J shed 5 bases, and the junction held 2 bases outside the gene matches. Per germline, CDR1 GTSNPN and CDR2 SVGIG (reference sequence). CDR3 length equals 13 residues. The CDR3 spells CAWSGQGHQPQHF. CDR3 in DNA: TGTGCCTGGAGTGGACAGGGACATCAGCCCCAGCATTTT. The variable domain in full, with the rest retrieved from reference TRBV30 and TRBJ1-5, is SQTIHQWPATLVQPVGSPLSLECTVEGTSNPNLYWYRQAAGRGLQLLFYSVGIGQISSEVPQNLSASRPQDRQFILSSKKLLLSDSGFYLCAWSGQGHQPQHFGDGTRLSIL.

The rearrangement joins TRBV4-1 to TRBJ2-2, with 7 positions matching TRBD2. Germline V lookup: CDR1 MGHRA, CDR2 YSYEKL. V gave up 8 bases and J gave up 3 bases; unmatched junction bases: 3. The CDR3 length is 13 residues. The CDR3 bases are TGCGCCAGCCAGGGAGGGGACACCGGGGAGCTGTTTTTT. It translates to CASQGGDTGELFF.

CDR3 amino acids: CASSQDRGGSSTF. DNA of the CDR3: TGTGCCAGCAGCCAAGACAGGGGTGGGAGCTCCACCTTC. The chain is built from TRBV11-2 and TRBJ1-2; 8 bases agree with TRBD1. The CDR3 consists of 13 residues. V lost 5 bases, J lost 13 bases, and 12 bases stayed unmatched. Germline loops: CDR1 SGHAT, CDR2 FQNNGV.

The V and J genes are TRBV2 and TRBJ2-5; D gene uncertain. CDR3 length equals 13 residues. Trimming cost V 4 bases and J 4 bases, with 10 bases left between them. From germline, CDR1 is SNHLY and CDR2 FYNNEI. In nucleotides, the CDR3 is TGTGCCAGCAGTGTCGCGTGGAGAGAGACCCAGTACTTC. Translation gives CASSVAWRETQYF.

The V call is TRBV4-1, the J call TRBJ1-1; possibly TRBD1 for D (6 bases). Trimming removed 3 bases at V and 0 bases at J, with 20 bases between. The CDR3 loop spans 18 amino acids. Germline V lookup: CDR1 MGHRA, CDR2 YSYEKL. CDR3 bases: TGCGCCAGCAGCCAGAAAAAAGGGGGAGGGGTCATGAACACTGAAGCTTTCTTT. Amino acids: CASSQKKGGGVMNTEAFF.

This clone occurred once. The CDR3 loop is CASSPDRGRGYGYTF. The CDR3 nucleotides are TGCGCCAGCAGCCCGGACAGGGGTCGCGGGTATGGCTACACCTTC. V usage is TRBV4-3 and J usage is TRBJ1-2; 9 nucleotides align to TRBD1. V was pared by 4 bases and J by 5 bases, with 8 bases of the junction left unmatched. The CDR3 covers 15 residues. Germline CDR1 is LGHNA and CDR2 is YSLEER.

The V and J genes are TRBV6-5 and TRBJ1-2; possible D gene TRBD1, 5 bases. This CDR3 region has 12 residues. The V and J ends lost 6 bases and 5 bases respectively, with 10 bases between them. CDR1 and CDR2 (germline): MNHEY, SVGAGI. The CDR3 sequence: CASSSRVYGYTF. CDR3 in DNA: TGTGCCAGCAGCTCCAGGGTTTATGGCTACACCTTC.

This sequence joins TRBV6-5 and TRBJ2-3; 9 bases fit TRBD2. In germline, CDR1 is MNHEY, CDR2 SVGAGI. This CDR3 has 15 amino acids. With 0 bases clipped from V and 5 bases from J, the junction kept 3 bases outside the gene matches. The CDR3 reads CASSYSVAGEDTQYF. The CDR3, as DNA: TGTGCCAGCAGTTACTCGGTAGCGGGGGAAGATACGCAGTATTTT.

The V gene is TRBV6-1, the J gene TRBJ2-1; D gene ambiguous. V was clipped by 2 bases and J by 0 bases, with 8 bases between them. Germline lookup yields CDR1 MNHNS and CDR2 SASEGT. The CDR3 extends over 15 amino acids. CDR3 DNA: TGTGCCAGCAGTGAAAGGCGGTACTCCTACAATGAGCAGTTCTTC. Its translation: CASSERRYSYNEQFF.

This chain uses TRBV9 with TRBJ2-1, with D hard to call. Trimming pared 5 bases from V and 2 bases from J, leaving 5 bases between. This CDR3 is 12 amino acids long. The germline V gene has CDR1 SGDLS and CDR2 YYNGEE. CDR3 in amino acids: CASSGTYNEQFF. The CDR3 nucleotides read TGTGCCAGCAGTGGCACCTACAATGAGCAGTTCTTC.

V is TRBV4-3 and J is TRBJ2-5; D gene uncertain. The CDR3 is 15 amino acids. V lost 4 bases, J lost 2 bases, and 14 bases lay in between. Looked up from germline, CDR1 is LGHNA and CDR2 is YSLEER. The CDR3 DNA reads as TGCGCCAGCAGCCTTGGATGGGCAGGTCAAGAGACCCAGTACTTC. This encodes CASSLGWAGQETQYF.

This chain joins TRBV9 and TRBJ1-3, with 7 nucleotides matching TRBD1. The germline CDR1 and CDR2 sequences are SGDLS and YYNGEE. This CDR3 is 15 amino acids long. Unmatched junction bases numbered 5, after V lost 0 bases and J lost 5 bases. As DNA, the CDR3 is TGTGCCAGCAGCGTAGAGGGGGCGCTTAGAAACACCATATATTTT. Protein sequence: CASSVEGALRNTIYF.